This T cell receptor beta chain was captured by sequencing in a study of cytomegalovirus exposure and HLA in healthy donors. The study's findings and limits: Within an earlier analysis, most TCR beta V segments proved productive either about 87% or about 30% of the time. Per a later analysis, roughly 17,000 TCR beta sequences showed association with HLA alleles at 0.05 false discovery rate. The authors assumed roughly uniform sequencing depth across donors for presence/absence analyses.

Germline CDR1 and CDR2: MNHNS and SASEGT. The junction had 6 bases not matched to a gene; V was cut back by 6 bases and J by 5 bases. The CDR3 length is 14 residues. Concerning this clone: The antigen remains unidentified.

In the PCR, 60 Vbeta and 13 Jbeta primers were used. The table came from immunoSEQ multiplex PCR; TCRdb's copy has only in-frame clones and leaves some out. This sample yields about 43,000 clones, of which around 64% are seen a single time; more than 8.5% belongs to the top ten. This rearrangement joins TRBV6-1 to TRBJ2-5, with 10 bases matching TRBD2. Material for sequencing was PBMCs. This clonotype originated in a human donor in good health. CDR3 sequence: CASRSGGAWETQYF. The CDR3 DNA is TGTGCCAGCAGAAGCGGGGGGGCCTGGGAGACCCAGTACTTC.